This entry concerns a single TCR beta chain. Sequencing was performed with immunoSEQ multiplex PCR; in TCRdb, only in-frame clones are kept and a portion is missing. The sample lists about 200,000 clones, 85% occurring once. The data were taken from a study of blood T cell repertoires in COVID-19. Study information: Nucleic acid was either cDNA or gDNA, and it came from T cells, B-cell-depleted T cells, or PBMCs.

Seattle cases were enrolled at active infection and followed longitudinally. Germline V gives CDR1 MNHEY, CDR2 SVGAGI. CDR3 length: 11 residues. With 7 bases removed from V and 11 bases from J, the gap between germline ends came to 14 bases. The origin of this receptor is an older woman with COVID-19, enrolled during active disease. The rearrangement uses TRBV6-5 and TRBJ1-1, with D perhaps matching TRBD1 (6 bases). Sequenced input: peripheral blood. CDR3 nucleotides: TGTGCCAGCAAAGAGGGGGAGTCGGCTTTCTTT. Its translation: CASKEGESAFF.